This T cell receptor beta chain was sequenced during a study of cytomegalovirus exposure and HLA in healthy donors. Study background: Genotyping showed around 80% of about 370 donors falling in the Caucasian-associated ancestry cluster. Study-level findings and limits: The analysis excluded some indistinguishable V segments, including TRBV6-2 and TRBV6-3. In terms of immune exposure information, only CMV serostatus was available. Reports credit the classifier with highly specific, highly sensitive diagnosis of cytomegalovirus status.

To note about this clone: Its antigen remains unknown.

V was pared by 4 bases and J by 6 bases, with 8 bases of the junction left unmatched. CDR1 and CDR2 from the germline V gene are MDHEN and SYDVKM. This CDR3 is built from 15 residues. PCR employed 60 Vbeta and 13 Jbeta primers. Sequencing was performed with immunoSEQ multiplex PCR; in TCRdb, only in-frame clones are kept and a portion is missing. The profile shows under 150,000 clones, roughly four fifths of them singletons. The origin of this receptor is a woman in her forties in good health and CMV-seronegative. This chain connects TRBV28 to TRBJ2-1, with 8 bases identical to TRBD2. Sequencing was carried out using PBMCs. CDR3 sequence reads: CASSSLAGLFNEQFF. The CDR3 region has the DNA TGTGCCAGCAGTTCCTTAGCGGGGCTCTTCAATGAGCAGTTCTTC.